This T cell receptor beta chain appears in the sequencing data of a study of PD-L1 blockade in urothelial cancer. Turning to the study itself: Patients initiated atezolizumab around 2014 at 1,200 mg intravenously every 3 weeks. Among blood samples, the median T cell count was some 140,000.

Synthetic spike-ins, TCR analog templates, were added into each PCR. Assay: immunoSEQ multiplex PCR; the TCRdb copy retains only in-frame clones and omits some. The repertoire includes 50,000 or so clones, about 85% of them detected once, and under 2.5% sits in the top ten. V lost 5 bases to trimming and J lost 0 bases, with 14 bases between them. Germline V gene lookup returns CDR1 SGHVS and CDR2 FQNEAQ. The CDR3 is 17 residues long. The time point here: peripheral blood 6 weeks after treatment start. This sequence was found in a man between 45 and 60 years old with urothelial cancer. V and J are TRBV7-8 and TRBJ2-6; D is uncertain. The input for sequencing was PBMCs, taken around atezolizumab (anti-PD-L1) treatment. CDR3 nucleotides: TGTGCCAGCAGCCCCACGGTCTTTAGCTCTGGGGCCAACGTCCTGACTTTC. Translated: CASSPTVFSSGANVLTF.